The next 30 T cell receptor beta chains were all read from a single sample in a study of patients and donors after allogeneic stem cell transplantation. TCRdb itself ran the RT-PCR reads through MiXCR, one entry per CDR3 protein. The table shows about a million distinct CDR3 sequences, with more than 15% occurring only once. Sequencing was done on a sample of blood, either unsorted or a sorted T cell fraction (not recorded which). These receptors all stem from a human donor who was either an allogeneic HSCT recipient or a stem cell or donor lymphocyte infusion donor (not recorded which). It is not recorded whose cells these are; they may come from a transplant donor.

The chain recombines TRBV20-1 with TRBJ2-7; D may match TRBD1 or TRBD2 (7 bases each). The CDR3 runs 15 residues. The germline gives CDR1 DFQATT, CDR2 SNEGSKA (reference sequence). V lost 2 bases, J lost 7 bases, and 21 bases lay in between. CDR3 sequence (DNA): TGCAGTGCTAGACCAGGGGGAGGGCCCGTGGGGGAGCAGTACTTC. Translating gives CSARPGGGPVGEQYF.

This chain uses TRBV4-2 with TRBJ2-7; D gene uncertain. Trimming left V 0 bases short and J 7 bases short, with 19 bases between. Germline CDR1 is LGHNA and CDR2 is YNFKEQ. The CDR3 extends over 16 amino acids. The CDR3 DNA follows: TGTGCCAGCAGCCAAGAAAGTTCCGTACCAATGCGGGAGCAGTACTTC. Translation gives CASSQESSVPMREQYF.

This clonotype has just a few counts. V and J are TRBV20-1 and TRBJ1-4, with D maybe TRBD1 (6 bases). Trimming stripped 3 bases from V and 5 bases from J, with 16 bases between. The CDR3 totals 15 residues. The germline V gene encodes CDR1 DFQATT and CDR2 SNEGSKA (reference sequence). The DNA for the CDR3 is TGCAGTGCTAGTCAGTCAGGGGAACCGAATGAAAAACTGTTTTTT. Translation: CSASQSGEPNEKLFF.

This clonotype has only a few counts. The rearrangement links TRBV6-2 or TRBV6-3 to TRBJ2-2; D is unresolved. The CDR3 has 14 residues. The V end lost 5 bases, the J end lost 6 bases, and 13 bases lay between the germline ends. The germline V gene has CDR1 MNHEY and CDR2 SVGEGT. This CDR3 is CASSAPEFAGELFF. CDR3 DNA: TGTGCCAGCAGTGCCCCTGAATTCGCCGGGGAGCTGTTTTTT.

This clonotype was counted ten times or more. V and J are TRBV5-1 and TRBJ2-7, with TRBD1 as a possible D gene (5 bases). V was clipped by 3 bases and J by 3 bases, with 10 bases between them. Per germline, CDR1 SGHRS and CDR2 YFSETQ. This CDR3 has 13 residues. CDR3 DNA: TGCGCCAGCAGCTCCGACAGTAACTACGAGCAGTACTTC. Protein: CASSSDSNYEQYF.

In its sample, this clonotype was seen once. The chain combines TRBV7-9 with TRBJ2-1, with 9 bases lining up with TRBD2. CDR3 length: 17 amino acids. V dropped 3 bases and J dropped 5; count of bases not matched to a gene: 11. Germline V gene lookup returns CDR1 SEHNR and CDR2 FQNEAQ (reference sequence). The CDR3 protein is CASSFGSLAGKHNEQFF. Here the CDR3 DNA reads TGTGCCAGCAGCTTCGGCTCCCTAGCGGGGAAGCACAATGAGCAGTTCTTC.

The J gene is TRBJ2-3, the V gene TRBV7-3; maybe TRBD2 (6 bases). CDR1 and CDR2 from the germline V gene are SGHTA and FQGTGA. The V end was cut by 5 bases, the J end by 4 bases, with 19 bases between. CDR3 length: 16 amino acids. The CDR3 here is CASSRASGGGSDTQYF. CDR3 bases: TGTGCCAGCAGCCGGGCCTCGGGTGGAGGGTCAGATACGCAGTATTTT.

The table lists this clonotype with a few counts. V is TRBV5-1 and J is TRBJ1-1; no firm D call. V was clipped by 0 bases and J by 1 base, with 10 bases between them. There are 15 residues in the CDR3. Germline-derived CDR1 and CDR2 are SGHRS and YFSETQ. The CDR3 spells CASSLAALANTEAFF. Here the CDR3 DNA reads TGCGCCAGCAGCTTGGCCGCATTGGCGAACACTGAAGCTTTCTTT.

V and J are TRBV20-1 and TRBJ1-2; D gene ambiguous. CDR3 length equals 16 residues. Germline loops: CDR1 DFQATT, CDR2 SNEGSKA (reference sequence). Between the trimmed V and J ends, which lost 0 bases and 4 bases, there was a span of 18 bases. The CDR3: CSARDPSGGKVYGYTF. As DNA, the CDR3 is TGCAGTGCTAGAGATCCTTCAGGAGGGAAGGTCTATGGCTACACCTTC.

This clonotype has more than one count but fewer than ten. This sequence joins TRBV20-1 and TRBJ2-3; no firm D call. CDR3 length: 11 amino acids. The V gene's germline CDR1 is DFQATT and CDR2 SNEGSKA (reference sequence). Deletions cut 4 bases from V and 3 bases from J, with 5 bases between. Here the CDR3 DNA reads TGCAGTGCTACGCATACAGATACGCAGTATTTT. Its protein product is CSATHTDTQYF.

The chain carries TRBV6-2 or TRBV6-3 and TRBJ2-7; perhaps TRBD2 as D (7 bases). V lost 7 bases and J 3 bases, leaving 22 bases between the germline ends. Germline V gene data show CDR1 as MNHEY and CDR2 as SVGEGT. This CDR3 comprises 16 residues. The chain's CDR3 is CASTLDWPGGGYEQYF. The CDR3, as DNA: TGTGCCAGCACCCTCGACTGGCCGGGGGGCGGCTACGAGCAGTACTTC.

The V gene is TRBV20-1, the J gene TRBJ1-6; D might be TRBD1 (5 bases). Trimming pared 0 bases from V and 10 bases from J, leaving 10 bases between. Germline CDR1 DFQATT, CDR2 SNEGSKA (reference sequence). The CDR3 is 13 residues long. The CDR3 DNA is TGCAGTGCTAGAGAAGGGGCGGGCTCACCCCTCCACTTT. This encodes CSAREGAGSPLHF.

V and J are TRBV27 and TRBJ2-2; 11 positions match TRBD2. This CDR3 is built from 16 residues. With V trimmed by 7 bases and J by 6 bases, 10 bases remained unmatched. Germline V lookup: CDR1 MNHEY, CDR2 SMNVEV (reference sequence). In nucleotides, the CDR3 is TGTGCCAGCAAGGCCTCGACTAGCGGGATAGCCGGGGAGCTGTTTTTT. Amino acid sequence: CASKASTSGIAGELFF.

V gene TRBV9 combines with J gene TRBJ2-1; D remains ambiguous. CDR1 SGDLS and CDR2 YYNGEE come from the germline V gene. Trimming took off 0 bases at V and 3 bases at J, with 4 bases between the two ends. The CDR3 covers 13 residues. CDR3 coding DNA: TGTGCCAGCAGCGTAGCTGGCTACAATGAGCAGTTCTTC. Encoded protein: CASSVAGYNEQFF. Based on the CDR3 plus reference TRBV9 and TRBJ2-1, the full variable domain is DSGVTQTPKHLITATGQRVTLRCSPRSGDLSVYWYQQSLDQGLQFLIQYYNGEERAKGNILERFSAQQFPDLHSELNLSSLELGDSALYFCASSVAGYNEQFFGPGTRLTVL.

Only a few counts were recorded for this clonotype. This chain joins TRBV12-3 or TRBV12-4 and TRBJ2-7; 11 nucleotides agree with TRBD1. The V and J ends lost 8 bases and 4 bases, in that order; junction bases with no gene match: 4. This CDR3 comprises 13 residues. CDR3 amino acids: CASQGTGGYEQYF. The CDR3 DNA is TGTGCCAGCCAGGGGACAGGGGGGTACGAGCAGTACTTC.

The V call is TRBV20-1, the J call TRBJ2-5, with D unresolved. Germline CDR1 and CDR2: DFQATT and SNEGSKA (reference sequence). The CDR3 consists of 12 residues. V lost 5 bases, J lost 2 bases, and 9 bases lay in between. The CDR3 spells CSASHLQETQYF. CDR3 bases: TGCAGTGCTTCTCACTTACAAGAGACCCAGTACTTC.

CDR3 residues: CASSRTSLGTGELFF. CDR3 sequence (DNA): TGTGCCAGCAGTAGGACTAGCTTGGGCACCGGGGAGCTGTTTTTT. The rearrangement uses TRBV25-1 and TRBJ2-2; TRBD2 matches 8 bases. The CDR3 runs to 15 residues. Germline values: CDR1 MGHDK, CDR2 SYGVNS. V dropped 5 bases and J dropped 4; count of bases not matched to a gene: 6. Drawing the rest from reference TRBV25-1 and TRBJ2-2, the complete variable domain is EADIYQTPRYLVIGTGKKITLECSQTMGHDKMYWYQQDPGMELHLIHYSYGVNSTEKGDLSSESTVSRIRTEHFPLTLESARPSHTSQYLCASSRTSLGTGELFFGEGSRLTVL.

This clonotype was counted between two and nine times. J is TRBJ2-7 and V is TRBV2, with 10 bases matching TRBD1. The germline CDR1 and CDR2 sequences are SNHLY and FYNNEI. The CDR3 has 16 residues. Germline trimming cut 3 bases from V and 2 bases from J; bases unmatched to any gene: 7. The CDR3 loop reads CASSDLLGTGAYEQYF. As DNA, the CDR3 is TGTGCCAGCAGTGACCTCCTCGGGACAGGGGCCTACGAGCAGTACTTC.

V gene TRBV12-3 or TRBV12-4 combines with J gene TRBJ2-7; TRBD1 matches at 8 bases. The CDR3 consists of 14 residues. The V and J ends lost 2 bases and 6 bases, in that order; junction bases with no gene match: 6. The chain's CDR3 is CASSLRQGASEQYF. Here the CDR3 DNA reads TGTGCCAGCAGTTTACGTCAGGGGGCTAGCGAGCAGTACTTC.

This clonotype was found a few times. This chain links TRBV11-1 with TRBJ2-3, with 7 nucleotides matching TRBD2. The CDR3 length is 16 residues. V lost 4 bases, J lost 5 bases, and 12 bases stayed unmatched. Germline CDR1 is SGHAT and CDR2 is FQDESV (reference sequence). CDR3 nucleotides: TGTGCCAGCAGCTCCCCAGGGCGGGAGAGTGGAGATACGCAGTATTTT. This translates into CASSSPGRESGDTQYF. Using reference TRBV11-1 and TRBJ2-3 for the parts outside the CDR3, the full variable domain is EAEVAQSPRYKITEKSQAVAFWCDPISGHATLYWYRQILGQGPELLVQFQDESVVDDSQLPKDRFSAERLKGVDSTLKIQPAELGDSAMYLCASSSPGRESGDTQYFGPGTRLTVL.

This clonotype has just one count. The CDR3 reads CASSLLATPDTQYF. Here the CDR3 DNA reads TGTGCCAGCAGCTTACTAGCGACCCCGGATACGCAGTATTTT. The chain is built from TRBV7-2 and TRBJ2-3, with D maybe TRBD2 (6 bases). V was cut by 2 bases and J by 6 bases, with 12 bases left in between. CDR1 SGHTA and CDR2 FQGNSA come from the germline V gene. This CDR3 is built from 14 residues.

This clonotype was observed a few times. The chain joins TRBV25-1 to TRBJ1-2; TRBD1 might be the D (5 bases). V was clipped by 4 bases and J by 8 bases, with 14 bases between them. Looked up from germline, CDR1 is MGHDK and CDR2 is SYGVNS. CDR3 size: 13 residues. The CDR3 spells CASSGGGGKGYTF. The CDR3 DNA reads TGTGCCAGCAGTGGTGGGGGGGGGAAAGGCTACACCTTC.

The rearrangement uses TRBV5-1 and TRBJ1-4; TRBD1 is a possible D gene (5 bases). This CDR3 contains 15 residues. The germline gives CDR1 SGHRS, CDR2 YFSETQ. The V end lost 3 bases, the J end lost 3 bases, and 12 bases lay between the germline ends. CDR3 nucleotides: TGCGCCAGCAGCTGGACCCCGACAGCTAATGAAAAACTGTTTTTT. Translated: CASSWTPTANEKLFF.

The J gene is TRBJ2-1, the V gene TRBV3-1; D unclear. V lost 1 base to trimming and J lost 11 bases, with 21 bases between them. Germline V CDR1 and CDR2: LGHDT, YNNKEL (reference sequence). This CDR3 region has 16 residues. The CDR3 coding sequence is TGTGCCAGCAGCCAAGGCGATAATGGTCGTTACCAAAAGCAGTTCTTC. Its translation is CASSQGDNGRYQKQFF.

V is TRBV9 and J is TRBJ2-7; TRBD1 matches 9 bases. The V segment lost 4 bases and the J segment 6 bases; nucleotides outside the gene matches: 8. Germline lookup yields CDR1 SGDLS and CDR2 YYNGEE. The CDR3 runs 14 residues. The CDR3 here is CASSHRDRAREQYF. The DNA for the CDR3 is TGTGCCAGCAGCCACCGGGACAGGGCTCGCGAGCAGTACTTC.

The rearrangement uses TRBV12-3 or TRBV12-4 and TRBJ2-1, with D unclear. The CDR3 totals 13 residues. The ends were cut back, 6 bases at V and 5 bases at J, with 11 bases in the middle. CDR3 sequence reads: CASSAGEDNEQFF. In DNA, the CDR3 is TGTGCCAGCAGCGCAGGAGAGGACAATGAGCAGTTCTTC.

The chain employs TRBV27 and TRBJ2-3; 9 nucleotides agree with TRBD1. The CDR3 totals 17 residues. J was trimmed by 3 bases and V by 4 bases; bases with no gene match: 11. CDR1 is MNHEY and CDR2 is SMNVEV in the germline V gene (reference sequence). CDR3 sequence reads: CASSSDRGNGRTDTQYF. CDR3 coding DNA: TGTGCCAGCAGTTCTGACAGGGGGAACGGTCGGACAGATACGCAGTATTTT.

This clonotype was seen a handful of times. V is TRBV7-3 and J is TRBJ1-1, with 7 bases matching TRBD1. The CDR3 contains 13 residues. Trimming took 5 bases from V and 5 from J; bases not matched to a gene: 5. In germline, CDR1 is SGHTA, CDR2 FQGTGA. This CDR3 reads CASSPQGITEAFF. In DNA, the CDR3 is TGTGCCAGCAGCCCACAGGGGATAACTGAAGCTTTCTTT.

This clonotype was detected a few times. The chain links TRBV7-3 to TRBJ1-2, with TRBD1 matching over 7 bases. V was pared by 4 bases and J by 6 bases, with 8 bases of the junction left unmatched. The length of the CDR3 is 14 residues. From germline, CDR1 is SGHTA and CDR2 FQGTGA. CDR3: CASSSTGKGDGYTF. The CDR3 DNA reads as TGTGCCAGCAGCTCGACAGGGAAAGGGGATGGCTACACCTTC.

This clonotype was found many times. This chain links TRBV20-1 with TRBJ1-1; weak D call: TRBD1 (6 bases). Trimming stripped 3 bases from V and 0 bases from J, with 11 bases between. This CDR3 spans 14 amino acids. Germline V gene data show CDR1 as DFQATT and CDR2 as SNEGSKA (reference sequence). CDR3 sequence (DNA): TGCAGTGCTAGGGGGGGCAGTTTGAACACTGAAGCTTTCTTT. It yields the protein CSARGGSLNTEAFF.